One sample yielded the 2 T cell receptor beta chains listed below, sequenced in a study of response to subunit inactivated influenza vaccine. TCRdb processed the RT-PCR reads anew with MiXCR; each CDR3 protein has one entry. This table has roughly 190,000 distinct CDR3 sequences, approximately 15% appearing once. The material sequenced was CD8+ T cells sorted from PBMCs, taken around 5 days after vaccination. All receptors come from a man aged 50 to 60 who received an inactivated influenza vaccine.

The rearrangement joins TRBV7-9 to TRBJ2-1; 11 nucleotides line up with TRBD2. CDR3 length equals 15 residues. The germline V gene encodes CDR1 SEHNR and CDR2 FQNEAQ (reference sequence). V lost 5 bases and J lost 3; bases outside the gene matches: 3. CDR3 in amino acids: CASSKGLAGYNEQFF. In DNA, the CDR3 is TGTGCCAGCAGCAAAGGACTAGCGGGCTACAATGAGCAGTTCTTC. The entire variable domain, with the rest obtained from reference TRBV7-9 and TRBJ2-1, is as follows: DTGVSQNPRHKITKRGQNVTFRCDPISEHNRLYWYRQTLGQGPEFLTYFQNEAQLEKSRLLSDRFSAERPKGSFSTLEIQRTEQGDSAMYLCASSKGLAGYNEQFFGPGTRLTVL.

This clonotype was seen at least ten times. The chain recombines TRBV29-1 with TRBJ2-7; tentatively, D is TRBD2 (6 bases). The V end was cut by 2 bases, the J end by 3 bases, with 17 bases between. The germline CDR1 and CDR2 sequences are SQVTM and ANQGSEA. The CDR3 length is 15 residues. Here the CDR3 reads CSVELAAGSLYEQYF. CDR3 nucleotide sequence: TGCAGCGTTGAATTAGCAGCCGGGAGTCTCTACGAGCAGTACTTC.